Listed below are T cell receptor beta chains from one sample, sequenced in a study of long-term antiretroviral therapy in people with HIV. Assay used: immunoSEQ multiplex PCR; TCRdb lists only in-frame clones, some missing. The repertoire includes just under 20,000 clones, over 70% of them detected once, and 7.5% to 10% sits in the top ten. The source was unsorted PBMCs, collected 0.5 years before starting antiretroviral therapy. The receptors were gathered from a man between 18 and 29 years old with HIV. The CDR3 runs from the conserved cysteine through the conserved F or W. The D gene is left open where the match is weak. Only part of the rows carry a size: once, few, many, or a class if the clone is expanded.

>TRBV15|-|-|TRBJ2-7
CATSNAGTPEQYF
TGTGCCACCAGCAATGCAGGGACACCGGAGCAGTACTTC
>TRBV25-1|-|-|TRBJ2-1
CASSYNEQFF
TGTGCCAGCAGTTACAATGAGCAGTTCTTC
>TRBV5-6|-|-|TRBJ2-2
CASSLEHGELFF
TGTGCCAGCAGCTTGGAACACGGGGAGCTGTTTTTT
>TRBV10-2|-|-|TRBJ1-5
CASSAGNQPQHF
TGCGCCAGCAGTGCGGGCAATCAGCCCCAGCATTTT
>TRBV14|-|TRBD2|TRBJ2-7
CASSLGTSGRQYF
TGTGCCAGCAGCCTCGGGACTAGCGGGCGGCAGTACTTC
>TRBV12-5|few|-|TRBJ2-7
CASGWSYEQYF
TGTGCTAGTGGGTGGAGCTACGAGCAGTACTTC
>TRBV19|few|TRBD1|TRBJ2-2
CAIKGAPGDTGELFF
TGTGCCATTAAGGGGGCTCCTGGGGACACCGGGGAGCTGTTTTTT
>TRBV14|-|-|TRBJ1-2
CASSQGGNGGGYGYTF
TGTGCCAGCAGCCAAGGCGGGAACGGAGGGGGCTATGGCTACACCTTC
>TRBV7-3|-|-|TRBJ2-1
CASSQRGVIAEFSYNEQFF
TGTGCCAGCAGCCAGAGAGGTGTTATAGCGGAGTTCTCCTACAATGAGCAGTTCTTC
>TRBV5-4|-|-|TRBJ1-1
CASSLPKVGTEAFF
TGTGCCAGCAGCTTACCCAAGGTAGGGACTGAAGCTTTCTTT
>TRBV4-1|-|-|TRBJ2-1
CASSQDLSSYNEQFF
TGCGCCAGCAGCCAAGATCTGAGTTCCTACAATGAGCAGTTCTTC
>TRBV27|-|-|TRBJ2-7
CASSPPSLTGSYEQYF
TGTGCCAGCAGTCCGCCCTCCTTGACAGGATCCTACGAGCAGTACTTC
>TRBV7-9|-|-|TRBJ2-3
CASSAMAGTTDTQYF
TGTGCCAGCAGCGCGATGGCAGGGACGACAGATACGCAGTATTTT
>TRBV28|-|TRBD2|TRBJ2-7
CASSLNPGLAGSEQYF
TGTGCCAGCAGTTTAAACCCCGGACTAGCGGGATCCGAGCAGTACTTC
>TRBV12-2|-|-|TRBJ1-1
CASRFPGAPEAFF
TGTGCAAGTCGCTTTCCGGGCGCCCCTGAAGCTTTCTTT
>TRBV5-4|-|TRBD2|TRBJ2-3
CASSLVASGGASTDTQYF
TGTGCCAGCAGCTTGGTGGCTAGCGGGGGGGCTAGCACAGATACGCAGTATTTT
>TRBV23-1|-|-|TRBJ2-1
CASSHPPDSHNEQFF
TGCGCCAGCAGTCACCCACCGGACAGTCACAATGAGCAGTTCTTC
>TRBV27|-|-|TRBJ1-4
CASTSGTNEKLFF
TGTGCCAGCACATCAGGGACTAATGAAAAACTGTTTTTT
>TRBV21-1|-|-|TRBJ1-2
CVRAPPLTRVRWGYGYTF
TGTGTCCGTGCCCCGCCCCTTACAAGGGTTAGGTGGGGCTATGGCTACACCTTC
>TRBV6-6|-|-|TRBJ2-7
CASSSDSHGYEQYF
TGTGCCAGCAGTTCTGACAGTCATGGATACGAGCAGTACTTC
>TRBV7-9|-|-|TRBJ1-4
CASSLGGTNEKLFF
TGTGCCAGCAGCTTGGGGGGAACTAATGAAAAACTGTTTTTT
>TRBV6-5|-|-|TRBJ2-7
CASSAITGEQYF
TGTGCCAGCAGTGCCATTACAGGGGAGCAGTACTTC
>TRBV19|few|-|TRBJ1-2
CASSTLRDMLWEDYGYTF
TGTGCCAGTAGTACCCTCCGGGACATGCTGTGGGAGGACTATGGCTACACCTTC
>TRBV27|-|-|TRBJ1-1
CASRLQGGHTEAFF
TGTGCCAGCAGACTACAGGGTGGTCACACTGAAGCTTTCTTT
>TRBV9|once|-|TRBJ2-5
CASSLEWGAEETQYF
TGTGCCAGCAGCCTCGAATGGGGCGCCGAGGAGACCCAGTACTTC
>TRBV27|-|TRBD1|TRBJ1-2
CASRTGGWGYTF
TGTGCCAGCAGGACAGGGGGCTGGGGCTACACCTTC
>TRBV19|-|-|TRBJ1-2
CASGKGPNWDYGYTF
TGTGCCAGTGGTAAGGGCCCGAATTGGGACTATGGCTACACCTTC
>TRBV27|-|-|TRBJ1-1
CASSFRRENTEAFF
TGTGCCAGCAGTTTTCGGAGGGAGAACACTGAAGCTTTCTTT
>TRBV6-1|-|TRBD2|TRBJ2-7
CASSEDQGGSYEQYF
TGTGCCAGCAGTGAAGACCAGGGAGGGTCCTACGAGCAGTACTTC
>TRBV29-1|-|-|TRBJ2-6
CSVAAGAPGANVLTF
TGCAGCGTCGCCGCTGGGGCCCCTGGGGCCAACGTCCTGACTTTC
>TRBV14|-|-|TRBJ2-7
CASSPLLGSHYEQYF
TGTGCCAGCAGCCCCCTCCTAGGTTCACACTACGAGCAGTACTTC
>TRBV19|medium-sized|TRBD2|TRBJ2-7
CASSDGGGEQYF
TGTGCCAGTAGCGACGGCGGGGGAGAGCAGTACTTC
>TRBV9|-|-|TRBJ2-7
CASSPGDTPYEQYF
TGTGCCAGCAGCCCGGGAGACACACCCTACGAGCAGTACTTC
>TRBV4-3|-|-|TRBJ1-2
CASSLRHRDLEGYTF
TGCGCCAGCAGCCTTCGGCACAGGGACCTTGAGGGCTACACCTTC
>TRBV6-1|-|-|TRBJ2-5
CASSVGGGGPQETQYF
TGTGCCAGCAGTGTAGGGGGGGGTGGGCCACAAGAGACCCAGTACTTC
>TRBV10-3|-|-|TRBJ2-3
CAISERLITDTQYF
TGTGCCATCAGTGAAAGGCTAATCACAGATACGCAGTATTTT
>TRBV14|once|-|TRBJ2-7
CASSHPRTGVGYEQYF
TGTGCCAGCAGCCACCCAAGGACGGGGGTTGGCTACGAGCAGTACTTC
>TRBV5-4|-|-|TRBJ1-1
CASSLYQGINTEAFF
TGTGCCAGCAGCTTGTACCAGGGGATCAACACTGAAGCTTTCTTT
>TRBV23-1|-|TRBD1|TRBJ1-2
CASSLPEGARGYTF
TGCGCCAGCAGCCTCCCCGAGGGGGCGAGGGGCTACACCTTC
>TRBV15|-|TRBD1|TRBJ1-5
CATSNPPVGTVNQPQHF
TGTGCCACCAGCAACCCACCCGTCGGGACAGTCAATCAGCCCCAGCATTTT
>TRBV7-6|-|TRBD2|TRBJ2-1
CASSTSSGSTYNEQFF
TGTGCCAGCAGCACGTCTAGCGGGAGCACCTACAATGAGCAGTTCTTC
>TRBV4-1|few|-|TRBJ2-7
CASSQDEWYEQYF
TGCGCCAGCAGCCAAGATGAGTGGTACGAGCAGTACTTC
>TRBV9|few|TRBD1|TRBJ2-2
CASSVGTDTGELFF
TGTGCCAGCAGCGTCGGGACAGACACCGGGGAGCTGTTTTTT
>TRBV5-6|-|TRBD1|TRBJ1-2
CASSLGQGANGYTF
TGTGCCAGCAGCTTGGGCCAGGGGGCCAATGGCTACACCTTC
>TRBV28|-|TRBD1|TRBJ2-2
CASTNEGQTGELFF
TGTGCCAGCACCAACGAGGGACAGACCGGGGAGCTGTTTTTT
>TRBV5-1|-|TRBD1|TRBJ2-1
CASSGGTGGYNEQFF
TGCGCCAGCAGCGGAGGGACAGGGGGGTACAATGAGCAGTTCTTC
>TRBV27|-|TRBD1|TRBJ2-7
CASRPGQGYVEQYF
TGTGCCAGCAGGCCGGGACAGGGGTACGTCGAGCAGTACTTC
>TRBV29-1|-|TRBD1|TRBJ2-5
CSVEGHSWGQRETQYF
TGCAGCGTTGAAGGACACAGTTGGGGACAGCGGGAGACCCAGTACTTC
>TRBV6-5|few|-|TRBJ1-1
CASGQNTEAFF
TGTGCCTCCGGGCAGAACACTGAAGCTTTCTTT
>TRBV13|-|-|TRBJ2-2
CASTGPTGELFF
TGTGCCAGCACGGGCCCCACCGGGGAGCTGTTTTTT
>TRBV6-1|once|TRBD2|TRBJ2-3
CASSGGTSGPETPTDTQYF
TGTGCCAGCAGTGGTGGGACTAGCGGGCCTGAGACCCCCACAGATACGCAGTATTTT
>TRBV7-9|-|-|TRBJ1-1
CASSPMGAMNTEAFF
TGTGCCAGCAGTCCGATGGGGGCGATGAACACTGAAGCTTTCTTT
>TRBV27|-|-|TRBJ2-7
CASSLGIGKEQYF
TGTGCCAGCAGTCTCGGCATCGGCAAGGAGCAGTACTTC
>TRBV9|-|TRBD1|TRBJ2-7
CASSPNRGWREQYF
TGTGCCAGCAGCCCGAACAGGGGGTGGCGGGAGCAGTACTTC
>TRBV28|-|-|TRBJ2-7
CASSLWPTGLNIHEQYF
TGTGCCAGCAGTTTATGGCCCACAGGGCTAAATATCCACGAGCAGTACTTC